The entry that follows covers one T cell receptor beta chain sequence. Data came from immunoSEQ multiplex PCR; TCRdb stores just in-frame clones and leaves some out. Seen here are roughly 500,000 clones, around 85% observed once, and the top ten hold around 13%. The data are from a study of Ad26.COV2.S vaccination and SARS-CoV-2 variants. Germline CDR1 ENHRY, CDR2 SYGVKD. The V segment lost 3 bases and the J segment 4 bases; nucleotides outside the gene matches: 7. The CDR3 loop spans 15 amino acids. Specified treatment: roughly 19 received Ad26.COV2.S at low or high dose, single or two shots; 5 received placebo; per-sample allocation not given. Following the first vaccine or placebo injection, samples were taken on day 63.

This receptor was obtained from a person between 18 and 65 years old who received the Ad26.COV2.S COVID-19 vaccine or a placebo. Sequenced material: peripheral blood, taken in a trial of Ad26.COV2.S vaccine versus placebo. The V call is TRBV10-3, the J call TRBJ2-5; 8 nucleotides agree with TRBD2. For the CDR3, the DNA is TGTGCCATCAGTGATCAGCGGGAGTTTGGAGAGACCCAGTACTTC. Amino acid sequence: CAISDQREFGETQYF.